The sequence of this T cell receptor (beta chain) was determined in a study of blood T cell repertoires in COVID-19. The assay was immunoSEQ multiplex PCR, and TCRdb's table has in-frame clones only and misses some. The profile covers fewer than 150,000 clones, with less than 90% appearing a single time and more than 15% taken by the ten largest. The CDR3 totals 14 residues. V lost 0 bases, J lost 1 base, and 6 bases lay in between. Germline loops: CDR1 LGHDT, CDR2 YNNKEL (reference sequence). This receptor was identified in a man younger than 45 who had recovered from COVID-19. Sequencing was performed on PBMCs or T cells enriched from blood (not recorded which). The chain couples TRBV3-1 (or the pseudogene TRBV3-2) to TRBJ1-1, with D unresolved. CDR3: CASSQDRQNTEAFF. CDR3 coding DNA: TGTGCCAGCAGCCAAGACAGACAGAACACTGAAGCTTTCTTT.